This entry lists 11 T cell receptor beta chains sequenced from one sample in a study of monozygotic twins with inflammatory bowel disease (dated by TCRdb to between 2019 and 2020). The receptor library was made with 5' RACE. This sample was sequenced with an Illumina HiSeq 2500. Through TCRdb reprocessing, the reads give one entry per CDR3 protein sequence; DNA is omitted. The sample table gives roughly 200,000 distinct CDR3 sequences. The ten largest make up 1.5% to 2% of the sample. Sequenced input: blood. Every receptor here comes from a human donor with ulcerative colitis or Crohn's disease, or a healthy co-twin of an affected twin (not recorded which).

The chain carries TRBV6-5 and TRBJ2-1; with no DNA, the TCRdb D assignment of TRBD2 cannot be verified. The germline CDR1 and CDR2 sequences are MNHEY and SVGAGI. The CDR3 totals 14 residues. CDR3 amino acids: CASSYRLAEDEQFF.

V usage is TRBV7-9 and J usage is TRBJ1-4; the D gene TCRdb calls, TRBD1, cannot be checked with no DNA. The CDR3 covers 13 residues. Germline CDR1 SEHNR, CDR2 FQNEAQ (reference sequence). The CDR3 sequence: CASSFTGDEKLFF.

The rearrangement links TRBV29-1 to TRBJ2-7; TCRdb reports TRBD2, a call that lacks DNA to check it against. The CDR3 consists of 16 residues. Germline CDR1 reads SQVTM; CDR2 reads ANQGSEA. This chain's CDR3 is CSVHPRLAGSSYEQYF.

The chain links TRBV11-2 to TRBJ2-2; TCRdb names TRBD2, which stays unverified in the absence of DNA. This CDR3 has 18 amino acids. Germline values: CDR1 SGHAT, CDR2 FQNNGV. The CDR3 sequence is CASSLGGVAGGYTGELFF.

The rearrangement links TRBV5-1 to TRBJ2-3; lacking DNA, the TRBD1 call made by TCRdb goes unchecked. Germline V CDR1 and CDR2: SGHRS, YFSETQ. This CDR3 has 17 residues. CDR3 residues: CASSLGYGTGGTDTQYF.

The V and J genes are TRBV12-3 or TRBV12-4 and TRBJ1-1; the TCRdb call, TRBD1, lacks DNA for checking. This CDR3 spans 15 amino acids. CDR3: CASSQRQGLRIETFF.

The chain uses TRBV3-1 and TRBJ1-1. The CDR3 has 12 amino acids. Germline loops: CDR1 LGHDT, CDR2 YNNKEL (reference sequence). The CDR3 spells CASSHGVTEAFF.

This chain connects TRBV11-2 to TRBJ2-5; the D call of TRBD2 rests on TCRdb alone, since no DNA is present to check it. This CDR3 is built from 18 residues. Looked up from germline, CDR1 is SGHAT and CDR2 is FQNNGV. CDR3 region: CASSLDRGGWGWTETQYF.

The J gene is TRBJ1-2, the V gene TRBV19; TCRdb's D call, TRBD1, is unchecked because there is no DNA. The CDR3 is made up of 14 amino acids. The germline V gene encodes CDR1 LNHDA and CDR2 SQIVND (reference sequence). The chain's CDR3 is CASSTVDRGQGYTF.

The rearrangement uses TRBV20-1 and TRBJ2-1. This CDR3 is 13 amino acids long. Germline V gene sequence: CDR1 DFQATT, CDR2 SNEGSKA (reference sequence). The CDR3 protein is CSARSEVYNEQFF.

The J gene is TRBJ2-7, the V gene TRBV20-1; the D call from TCRdb, TRBD1, cannot be confirmed without DNA. The CDR3 covers 14 residues. Germline CDR1 DFQATT, CDR2 SNEGSKA (reference sequence). The CDR3 here is CSVRTQGERYEQYF.